The clone carrying this TCR beta chain was seen just once. These data come from a study of blood T cell repertoires in COVID-19. Study overall: Acute and convalescent COVID-19 samples came from the United States, Italy and Spain. The cDNA or gDNA used as material had been derived from T cells, B-cell-depleted T cells, or PBMCs.

Produced via immunoSEQ multiplex PCR; TCRdb's table is partial and in-frame only. The sample has about 160,000 clones; about 85% are singletons. V lost 3 bases and J lost 4, with 8 bases in between. Germline-derived CDR1 and CDR2 are MNHEY and SMNVEV (reference sequence). The CDR3 totals 13 residues. Patients at the Seattle site were enrolled during active infection and followed longitudinally. The chain carries TRBV27 and TRBJ2-3; no definite D call. The TCR originated in a woman in her fifties or sixties with COVID-19, enrolled during active disease. The material sequenced was peripheral blood. The CDR3 DNA reads TGTGCCAGCAGTTTCCAAATTTCAGATACGCAGTATTTT. Translation gives CASSFQISDTQYF.